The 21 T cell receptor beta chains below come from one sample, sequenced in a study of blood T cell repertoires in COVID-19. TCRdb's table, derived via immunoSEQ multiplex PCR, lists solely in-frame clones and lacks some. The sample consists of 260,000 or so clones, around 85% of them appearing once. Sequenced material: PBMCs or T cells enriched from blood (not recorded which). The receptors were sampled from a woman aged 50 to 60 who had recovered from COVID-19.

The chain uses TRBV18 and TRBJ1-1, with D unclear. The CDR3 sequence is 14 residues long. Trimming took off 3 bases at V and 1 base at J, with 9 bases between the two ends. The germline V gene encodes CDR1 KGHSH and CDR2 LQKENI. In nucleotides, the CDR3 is TGTGCCAGCTCACCTCTCAGATCGAACACTGAAGCTTTCTTT. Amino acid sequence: CASSPLRSNTEAFF.

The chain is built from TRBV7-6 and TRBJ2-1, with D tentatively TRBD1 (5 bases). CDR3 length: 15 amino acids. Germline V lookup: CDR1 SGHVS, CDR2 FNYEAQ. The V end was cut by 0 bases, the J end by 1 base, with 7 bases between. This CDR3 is CASSLAGDSYNEQFF. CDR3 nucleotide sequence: TGTGCCAGCAGCTTAGCAGGGGATTCCTACAATGAGCAGTTCTTC. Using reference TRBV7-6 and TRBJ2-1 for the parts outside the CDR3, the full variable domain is GAGVSQSPRYKVTKRGQDVALRCDPISGHVSLYWYRQALGQGPEFLTYFNYEAQQDKSGLPNDRFSAERPEGSISTLTIQRTEQRDSAMYRCASSLAGDSYNEQFFGPGTRLTVL.

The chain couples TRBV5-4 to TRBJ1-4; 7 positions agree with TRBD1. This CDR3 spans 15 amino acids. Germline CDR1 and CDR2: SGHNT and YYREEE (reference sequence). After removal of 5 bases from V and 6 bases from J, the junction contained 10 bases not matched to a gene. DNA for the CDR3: TGTGCCAGCAGACCGGGACAGTTTGAGGATGAAAAACTGTTTTTT. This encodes CASRPGQFEDEKLFF.

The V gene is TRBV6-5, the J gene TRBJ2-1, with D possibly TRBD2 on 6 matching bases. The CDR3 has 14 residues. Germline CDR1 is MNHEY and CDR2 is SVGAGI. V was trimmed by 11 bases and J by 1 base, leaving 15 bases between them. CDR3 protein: CACFLATSYNEQFF. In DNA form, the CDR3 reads TGTGCCTGTTTCCTAGCGACATCCTACAATGAGCAGTTCTTC.

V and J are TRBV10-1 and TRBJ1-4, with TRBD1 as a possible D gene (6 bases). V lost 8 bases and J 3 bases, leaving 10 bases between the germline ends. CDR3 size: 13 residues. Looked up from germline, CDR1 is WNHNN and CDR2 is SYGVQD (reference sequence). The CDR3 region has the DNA TGCGCCAGCCAAGGACAGCCTAATGAAAAACTGTTTTTT. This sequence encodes CASQGQPNEKLFF.

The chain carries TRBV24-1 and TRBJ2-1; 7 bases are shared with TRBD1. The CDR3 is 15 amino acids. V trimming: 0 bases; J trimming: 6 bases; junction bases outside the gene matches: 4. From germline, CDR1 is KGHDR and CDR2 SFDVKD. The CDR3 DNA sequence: TGTGCCACCAGTGATTTGCAGGGGGAAGTCAATGAGCAGTTCTTC. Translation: CATSDLQGEVNEQFF.

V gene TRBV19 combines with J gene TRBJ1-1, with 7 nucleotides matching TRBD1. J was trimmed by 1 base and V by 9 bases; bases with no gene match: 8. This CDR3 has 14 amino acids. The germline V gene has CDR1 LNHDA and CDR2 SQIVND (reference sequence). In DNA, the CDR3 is TGTGCCAGCCACCCGGGACAGTCGAACACTGAAGCTTTCTTT. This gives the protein CASHPGQSNTEAFF.

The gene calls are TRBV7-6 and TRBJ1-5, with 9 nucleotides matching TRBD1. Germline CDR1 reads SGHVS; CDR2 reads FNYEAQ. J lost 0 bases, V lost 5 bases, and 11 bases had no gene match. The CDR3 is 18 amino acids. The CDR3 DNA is TGTGCCAGCAGCCCGGACAGGGGTTCCCCTTATAGCAATCAGCCCCAGCATTTT. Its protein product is CASSPDRGSPYSNQPQHF.

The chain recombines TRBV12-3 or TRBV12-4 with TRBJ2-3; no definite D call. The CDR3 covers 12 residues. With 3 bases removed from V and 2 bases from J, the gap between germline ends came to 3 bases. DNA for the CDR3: TGTGCCAGCAGTTTTCACACAGATACGCAGTATTTT. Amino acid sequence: CASSFHTDTQYF.

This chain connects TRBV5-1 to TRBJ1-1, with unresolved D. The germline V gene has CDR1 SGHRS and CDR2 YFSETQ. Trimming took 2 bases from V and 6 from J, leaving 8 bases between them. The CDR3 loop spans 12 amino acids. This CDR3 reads CASSLEGAEAFF. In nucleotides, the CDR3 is TGCGCCAGCAGCTTAGAGGGCGCTGAAGCTTTCTTT.

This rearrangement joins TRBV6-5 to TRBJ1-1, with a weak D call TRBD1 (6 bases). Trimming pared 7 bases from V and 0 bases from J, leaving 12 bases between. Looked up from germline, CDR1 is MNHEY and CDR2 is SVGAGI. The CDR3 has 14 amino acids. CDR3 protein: CASNPDSLNTEAFF. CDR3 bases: TGTGCCAGCAACCCGGACAGCCTGAACACTGAAGCTTTCTTT.

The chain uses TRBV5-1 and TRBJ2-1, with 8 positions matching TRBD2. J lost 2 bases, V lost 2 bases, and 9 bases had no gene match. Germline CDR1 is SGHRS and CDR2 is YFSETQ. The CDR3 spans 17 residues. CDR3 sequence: CASSFFRGRSPYNEQFF. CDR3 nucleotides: TGCGCCAGCAGCTTTTTCCGCGGGAGGTCCCCCTACAATGAGCAGTTCTTC.

The CDR3 loop is CASSNPRPDTEAFF. CDR3 coding DNA: TGTGCCAGCAGCAATCCCCGTCCGGACACTGAAGCTTTCTTT. The gene calls are TRBV7-2 and TRBJ1-1; D unresolved. CDR3 size: 14 residues. The germline V and J ends were trimmed by 5 bases and 3 bases, with 13 bases remaining between them. Looked up from germline, CDR1 is SGHTA and CDR2 is FQGNSA.

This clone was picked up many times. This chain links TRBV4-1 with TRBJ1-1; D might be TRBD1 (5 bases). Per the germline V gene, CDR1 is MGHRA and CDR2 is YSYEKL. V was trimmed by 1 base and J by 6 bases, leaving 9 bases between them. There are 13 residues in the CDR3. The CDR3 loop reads CASSQVGAPEAFF. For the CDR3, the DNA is TGCGCCAGCAGCCAAGTTGGGGCTCCTGAAGCTTTCTTT.

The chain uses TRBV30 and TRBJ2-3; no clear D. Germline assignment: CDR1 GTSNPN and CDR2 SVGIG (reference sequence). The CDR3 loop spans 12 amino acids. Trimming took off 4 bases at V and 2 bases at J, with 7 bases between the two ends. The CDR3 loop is CAWNLYTDTQYF. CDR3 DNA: TGTGCCTGGAATCTTTACACAGATACGCAGTATTTT.

CDR3 DNA: TGTGCCAGCAGATGGGACAGGGGAGTTGGTACAGATACGCAGTATTTT. It encodes CASRWDRGVGTDTQYF. This sequence joins TRBV28 and TRBJ2-3; 10 nucleotides line up with TRBD1. The J segment lost 3 bases and the V segment lost 6 bases, leaving 9 bases of the junction unmatched. This CDR3 comprises 16 residues. CDR1 and CDR2 from the germline V gene are MDHEN and SYDVKM.

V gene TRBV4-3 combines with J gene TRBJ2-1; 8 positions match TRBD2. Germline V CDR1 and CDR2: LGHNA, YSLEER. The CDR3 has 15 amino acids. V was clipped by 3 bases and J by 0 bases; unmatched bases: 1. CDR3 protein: CASSHLAGSYNEQFF. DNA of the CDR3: TGCGCCAGCAGCCATCTAGCGGGCTCCTACAATGAGCAGTTCTTC.

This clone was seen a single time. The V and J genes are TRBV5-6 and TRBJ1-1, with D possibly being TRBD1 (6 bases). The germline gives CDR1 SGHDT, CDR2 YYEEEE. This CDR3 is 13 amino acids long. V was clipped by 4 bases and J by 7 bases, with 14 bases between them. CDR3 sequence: CASSGGRGFEAFF. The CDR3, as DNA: TGTGCCAGCAGCGGAGGCAGGGGCTTTGAAGCTTTCTTT.

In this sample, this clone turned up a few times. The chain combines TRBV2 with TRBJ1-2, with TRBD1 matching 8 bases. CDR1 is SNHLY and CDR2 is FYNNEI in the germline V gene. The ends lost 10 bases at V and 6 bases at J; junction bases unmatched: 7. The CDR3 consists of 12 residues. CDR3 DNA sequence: TGTGCCACCCTTCGGACAGGGAATGGCTACACCTTC. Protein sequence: CATLRTGNGYTF.

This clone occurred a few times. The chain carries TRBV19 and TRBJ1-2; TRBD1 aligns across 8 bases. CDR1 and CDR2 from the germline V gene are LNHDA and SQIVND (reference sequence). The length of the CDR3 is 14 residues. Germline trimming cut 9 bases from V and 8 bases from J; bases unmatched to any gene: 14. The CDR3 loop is CASATGQGAGGYTF. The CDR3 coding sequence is TGTGCCAGCGCTACCGGTCAGGGGGCTGGGGGCTACACCTTC.

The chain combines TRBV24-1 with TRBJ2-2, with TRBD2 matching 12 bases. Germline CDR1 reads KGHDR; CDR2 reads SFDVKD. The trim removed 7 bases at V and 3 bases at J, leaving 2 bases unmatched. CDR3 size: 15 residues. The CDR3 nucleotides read TGTGCCACCAGCGCTAGCGGGAGGGACACCGGGGAGCTGTTTTTT. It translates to CATSASGRDTGELFF.